The text below deals with one T cell receptor beta chain. Its target is not known. This sample is drawn from a study of CD8 T cells in ankylosing spondylitis. Points from the study as a whole: In ankylosing spondylitis patients, matched synovial fluid reportedly showed significant enrichment of disease-linked clones.

TCRdb independently ran MiXCR on the 5' RACE reads; one entry per CDR3 protein. Of approximately 150,000 distinct CDR3 sequences in the sample, roughly 31% were seen once. The CDR3 is made up of 13 amino acids. In germline, CDR1 is SGDLS, CDR2 YYNGEE. V was clipped by 9 bases and J by 8 bases, with 18 bases between them. The chain has TRBV9 and TRBJ2-1; either TRBD1 or TRBD2 may fit D (5 bases each). The source is a male donor with ankylosing spondylitis. Sequenced: synovial fluid, either unsorted or a sorted T cell fraction (not recorded which). DNA for the CDR3: TGTGCCACCTGCCGGGACCCAAAGGATGAGCAGTTCTTC. Translation gives CATCRDPKDEQFF.